The source of this TCR beta chain is a study of cytomegalovirus exposure and HLA in healthy donors (dated by TCRdb to about 2017). Study-level background: According to a later analysis, the approximately 120 validation repertoires were produced on the same platform as the 700 or so repertoires of the first cohort. The study combined high-throughput TCR immunosequencing, statistical association of individual TCRs with disease status, and machine learning to predict cytomegalovirus infection status. Along with the approximately 700-subject first cohort, a separate validation cohort of roughly 110 different subjects was used. The study aimed to test whether cataloging public T cell receptors could reveal signatures of past pathogen exposure. What the authors observed across the whole study: Of the cluster scores, around 95% were above 0 in a later analysis, which found that TCRs clustered in the first cohort also tended to co-occur in the 120 or so validation repertoires. The authors suggested that the approach could potentially be generalized to other disease states and immunological phenotypes. All 120 or so repertoires were used to score co-occurrence in the validation cohort in a later analysis, because that analysis had no HLA typing for the cohort. Across donors, most TCR sequences were observed very rarely, whereas some public TCRs were present in many individuals. In vitro tests confirmed that three of the cytomegalovirus-associated TCR beta chains recognize cytomegalovirus antigens. The classifier was reported to diagnose cytomegalovirus status with high specificity and sensitivity in both the original cohort and the validation cohort. In the study, 164 TCR beta chains were listed as associated with cytomegalovirus.

Separate from the roughly 700-subject first cohort, the validation cohort of some 130 subjects was the group to which the donors belonged. On this clone itself: The target of this receptor is not known. No base qualities exist here, and no much larger clone lies one base off it.

The germline V gene yields SGHDN for CDR1 and FVKESK for CDR2. The junction shows trimming of 1 base on V and 1 base on J, and the gene matches do not reach 4 bases of it. The CDR3 spans 18 residues, from the cysteine through the phenylalanine. The CDR3 DNA has 54 bases and is translated from base 1. Receptors were amplified or captured by the immunoSEQ multiplex PCR assay. The source study handled its data this way. A statistical classification framework was built for diagnosing cytomegalovirus status from the catalog of TCR beta chain sequences. TCRdb carries this immuneACCESS record with in-frame sequences only. Its versions omit some clonotypes, under half of them owing to an unresolved V gene in the studies checked, with the rest unexplained. V and J calls and clone size are copied from that table; D and trimming were computed from the DNA. In this sample the table shows over 60,000 clones, 85% to 95% of which occur a single time. The ten largest make up 3.3% of the sample.

The TCR originated in a man aged 18 to 29 in good health and CMV-seronegative. This chain is built from TRBV14 and TRBJ2-6; the junction holds 10 bases that match TRBD1. The sequenced sample consisted of PBMCs. The bases read TGTGCCAGCAGCCAAGTATGGACAGGGGGTTCTGGGGCCAACGTCCTGACTTTC. This encodes CASSQVWTGGSGANVLTF.